This TCR beta chain appears in the sequencing data of a study of cytotoxic CD8 clonotypes in ibrutinib-treated CLL. Study outcomes and limitations: Clonality, elevated at ibrutinib response, dropped back toward baseline at progression. Sampling schedules were unmatched across sustained-remission and progressing patients.

Comment on this clone: The antigen is unknown.

The repertoire was sequenced with immunoSEQ multiplex PCR; TCRdb's copy has only in-frame clones and lacks some. The sample consists of 160,000 or so clones, around nine tenths of them appearing once. This CDR3 is 15 amino acids long. V was clipped by 2 bases and J by 4 bases; unmatched bases: 5. In germline, CDR1 is SGHRS, CDR2 YFSETQ. The rearrangement links TRBV5-1 to TRBJ2-5; TRBD1 matches 10 bases. The material was PBMCs, obtained at disease progression, from a patient treated with ibrutinib. The source of this sequence is a human donor with chronic lymphocytic leukemia. CDR3 loop: CASSFTGQGRETQYF. The CDR3 coding sequence is TGCGCCAGCAGCTTCACGGGACAGGGGAGAGAGACCCAGTACTTC.